A single sample gave rise to the 31 T cell receptor beta chains below, sequenced in a study of regulatory T cells in long-lasting Graves disease. iRepertoire HTBI primers and Arm-PCR of CDR3 regions built TCR beta libraries. A single record per CDR3 protein comes from TCRdb applying MiXCR to the multiplex PCR reads. The table has hundreds of thousands of distinct CDR3 sequences, less than 20% seen once. Time point here: newly diagnosed GD, antithyroid drugs for less than 3 months. PBMCs were the source of the RNA used for TCR sequencing. The material sequenced was peripheral blood mononuclear cells (PBMCs), taken at new diagnosis, from a patient treated with antithyroid drugs. The receptors derive from a female donor with Graves disease.

This clonotype has a handful of counts. A read error may explain this, as a much larger clone is one base away. This is likely a read error, given that the CDR3 carries no conserved phenylalanine or tryptophan at its end. CDR3 sequence: CSAEGLAGDNEQFL. The CDR3 region has the DNA TGCAGTGCTGAGGGACTAGCGGGAGACAATGAGCAGTTCCTC. The chain couples TRBV20-1 to TRBJ2-1, with 14 bases fitting TRBD2. The CDR3 extends over 14 amino acids. J gave up 5 bases and V 5 bases, and 2 bases lay outside the gene matches. The germline V gene encodes CDR1 DFQATT and CDR2 SNEGSKA (reference sequence).

In this sample, this clonotype turned up many times. The V call is TRBV6-2 or TRBV6-3, the J call TRBJ2-7; 7 bases fit TRBD1. The CDR3 has 16 residues. Trimming at V came to 6 bases and at J to 0 bases, leaving 11 bases not matched to a gene. Germline V gene data show CDR1 as MNHEY and CDR2 as SVGEGT. CDR3 nucleotide sequence: TGTGCCAGCAGCCCGAGGGACAGACCGATCTCCTACGAGCAGTACTTC. Residues: CASSPRDRPISYEQYF.

This clonotype was detected ten times or more. Here the CDR3 DNA reads TGTGCCAGCAGTGATAAATCTTATAGCAATCAGCCCCAGCATTTT. Residues: CASSDKSYSNQPQHF. J is TRBJ1-5 and V is TRBV2; D is ambiguous. This CDR3 is 15 amino acids long. CDR1 and CDR2 from the germline V gene are SNHLY and FYNNEI. V was clipped by 3 bases and J by 0 bases, with 9 bases between them.

V and J are TRBV7-2 and TRBJ1-6; 7 bases line up with TRBD1. This CDR3 spans 15 amino acids. Trimming removed 6 bases from V and 5 bases from J; junction bases left unmatched: 7. Germline assignment: CDR1 SGHTA and CDR2 FQGNSA. This CDR3 reads CASSPPTGNNSPLHF. The DNA of the CDR3 is TGTGCCAGCAGTCCTCCGACAGGGAATAATTCACCCCTCCACTTT.

This clonotype was recorded at least ten times. J is TRBJ2-7 and V is TRBV6-1; TRBD1 is a possible D gene (6 bases). The CDR3 sequence is 14 residues long. The germline V gene has CDR1 MNHNS and CDR2 SASEGT. Deletions cut 5 bases from V and 1 base from J, with 12 bases between. This CDR3 reads CASSNRDISYEQYF. CDR3 in DNA: TGTGCCAGCAGTAACCGGGACATTTCCTACGAGCAGTACTTC.

This clonotype was counted many times. The chain is built from TRBV20-1 and TRBJ2-5, with TRBD2 matching 11 bases. With 2 bases clipped from V and 5 bases from J, the junction kept 10 bases outside the gene matches. This CDR3 has 16 residues. Germline CDR1 is DFQATT and CDR2 is SNEGSKA (reference sequence). The DNA of the CDR3 is TGCAGTGCTAGAACTCCACTAGCGGGAGTTGGGGAGACCCAGTACTTC. Translating it yields CSARTPLAGVGETQYF.

The rearrangement joins TRBV19 to TRBJ1-2; 7 nucleotides align to TRBD1. The CDR3 has 14 residues. CDR1 and CDR2 (germline): LNHDA, SQIVND (reference sequence). The V and J ends lost 5 bases and 6 bases, in that order; junction bases with no gene match: 9. Here the CDR3 DNA reads TGTGCCAGTAGTCGCTTGACAGGGTACAATGGCTACACCTTC. This translates into CASSRLTGYNGYTF.

With respect to this clonotype: This clone may be a read error of a much larger clone one base away. The CDR3 protein is CAGSPDGGRVNTEAFF. The CDR3 DNA reads TGTGCCGGCAGCCCGGATGGGGGAAGGGTGAACACTGAAGCTTTCTTT. This rearrangement joins TRBV5-4 to TRBJ1-1, with D tentatively TRBD1 (5 bases). The CDR3 sequence is 16 residues long. Germline V CDR1 and CDR2: SGHNT, YYREEE (reference sequence). Complete variable domain (other parts from reference TRBV5-4 and TRBJ1-1): ETGVTQSPTHLIKTRGQQVTLRCSSQSGHNTVSWYQQALGQGPQFIFQYYREEENGRGNFPPRFSGLQFPNYSSELNVNALELDDSALYLCAGSPDGGRVNTEAFFGQGTRLTVV.

This clonotype has ten or more counts. This chain connects TRBV6-5 to TRBJ1-1; TRBD1 is a possible D gene (5 bases). The germline V gene encodes CDR1 MNHEY and CDR2 SVGAGI. The V end was cut by 2 bases, the J end by 1 base, with 11 bases between. This CDR3 comprises 15 residues. CDR3 DNA: TGTGCCAGCAGTTACGAACCGGGGCGGAACACTGAAGCTTTCTTT. It yields the protein CASSYEPGRNTEAFF.

This chain links TRBV15 with TRBJ1-1, with unresolved D. The ends were cut back, 1 base at V and 5 bases at J, with 8 bases in the middle. CDR1 is LNHNV and CDR2 is YYDKDF in the germline V gene (reference sequence). The CDR3 has 13 residues. CDR3 coding DNA: TGTGCCACCAGCAGAGTTCGGGGTACTGAAGCTTTCTTT. Translation gives CATSRVRGTEAFF.

Comments on this clonotype: A much larger clone is a single base away; this may be a read error. This chain links TRBV7-3 with TRBJ2-3, with 12 bases that match TRBD1. The last part of the DNA fits TRBJ2-5 better; the J call may be wrong. This CDR3 spans 18 amino acids. The germline CDR1 and CDR2 sequences are SGHTA and FQGTGA. Here the CDR3 DNA reads TGTGCCAGCAGCTTACGCGACGTGGGACAGGGGGCACAAGTGACCCAGTACTTC. It encodes CASSLRDVGQGAQVTQYF.

This clonotype was counted many times. The rearrangement links TRBV5-1 to TRBJ2-3; TRBD1 matches 10 bases. This CDR3 spans 14 amino acids. Germline assignment: CDR1 SGHRS and CDR2 YFSETQ. The trim removed 4 bases at V and 4 bases at J, leaving 3 bases unmatched. The CDR3 sequence: CASSPTGGADTQYF. The CDR3 nucleotides are TGCGCCAGCAGCCCGACAGGGGGCGCAGATACGCAGTATTTT.

The table lists this clonotype with many counts. V is TRBV29-1 and J is TRBJ2-3; D may be TRBD1 (5 bases). CDR3 length: 14 residues. Trimming pared 3 bases from V and 4 bases from J, leaving 14 bases between. Germline lookup yields CDR1 SQVTM and CDR2 ANQGSEA. The CDR3 is CSVDLGRAADTQYF. CDR3 bases: TGCAGCGTTGACCTGGGGCGCGCGGCAGATACGCAGTATTTT.

In its sample, this clonotype was seen many times. This sequence joins TRBV18 and TRBJ1-1, with D possibly TRBD1 on 5 matching bases. The CDR3 spans 13 residues. In germline, CDR1 is KGHSH, CDR2 LQKENI. Trimming pared 3 bases from V and 1 base from J, leaving 6 bases between. The CDR3: CASSPDKNTEAFF. CDR3 sequence (DNA): TGTGCCAGCTCACCGGACAAGAACACTGAAGCTTTCTTT.

Remarks on this clonotype: With a much larger clone just one base away, this may be a read error. The chain recombines TRBV2 with TRBJ2-3; possible D gene TRBD1, 6 bases. The end of the DNA aligns better with TRBJ2-1, so the J call may be wrong. The CDR3 is 15 residues long. CDR1 SNHLY and CDR2 FYNNEI come from the germline V gene. The CDR3 is CASSRAGAVSDEQFF. CDR3 coding DNA: TGTGCCAGCAGCCGGGCAGGGGCTGTGAGCGATGAGCAGTTCTTC.

This clonotype was counted at least ten times. The chain combines TRBV12-3 or TRBV12-4 with TRBJ2-3; 8 nucleotides align to TRBD1. V lost 2 bases to trimming and J lost 6 bases; unmatched junction nucleotides: 4. The CDR3 has 14 residues. CDR3 in amino acids: CASSLQGAGDTQYF. The CDR3 DNA sequence: TGTGCCAGCAGTTTACAGGGGGCAGGTGATACGCAGTATTTT.

This chain connects TRBV20-1 to TRBJ2-3; 15 nucleotides agree with TRBD2. CDR1 is DFQATT and CDR2 is SNEGSKA in the germline V gene (reference sequence). J was trimmed by 0 bases and V by 0 bases; bases with no gene match: 4. CDR3 length: 18 residues. As DNA, the CDR3 is TGCAGTGCTAGAGAGGGGACTAGCGGGGGGATCAGCACAGATACGCAGTATTTT. It is translated as CSAREGTSGGISTDTQYF.

This clonotype was seen at least ten times. CDR3 nucleotides: TGCAGTGCCCAAACTAGCACGAGCTCCTACAATGAGCAGTTCTTC. Translation gives CSAQTSTSSYNEQFF. The chain couples TRBV20-1 to TRBJ2-1; maybe TRBD2 (6 bases). This CDR3 comprises 15 residues. Germline V lookup: CDR1 DFQATT, CDR2 SNEGSKA (reference sequence). The V end was cut by 6 bases, the J end by 0 bases, with 15 bases between.

As concerns this clonotype: The junction and the germline gene differ at one end; a read error may be behind it. V is TRBV28 and J is TRBJ1-2; 11 positions match TRBD1. Germline CDR1 reads MDHEN; CDR2 reads SYDVKM. This CDR3 contains 19 residues. CDR3 loop: CASSPHLGQGVYYFYGYIF. The CDR3, as DNA: TGTGCCAGCAGTCCTCATCTGGGACAGGGGGTTTATTACTTCTATGGCTACATCTTC.

This clonotype has ten or more counts. This chain uses TRBV3-1 with TRBJ2-1, with D possibly matching TRBD2 (6 bases). Trimming removed 4 bases from V and 4 bases from J, with 20 bases in between. Germline-derived CDR1 and CDR2 are LGHDT and YNNKEL (reference sequence). The CDR3 is made up of 17 amino acids. The CDR3 coding sequence is TGTGCCAGCAGCCCACGGAGGAGGGGTAGCGAGTACAATGAGCAGTTCTTC. Its translation: CASSPRRRGSEYNEQFF.

In its sample, this clonotype was seen a few times. The V gene is TRBV2, the J gene TRBJ1-4, with 8 bases fitting TRBD1. Germline V CDR1 and CDR2: SNHLY, FYNNEI. The ends lost 7 bases at V and 4 bases at J; junction bases unmatched: 8. The CDR3 consists of 15 residues. CDR3 residues: CASTTPGQDNEKLFF. The CDR3 DNA follows: TGTGCCAGCACCACCCCGGGACAGGATAATGAAAAACTGTTTTTT.

V usage is TRBV12-3 or TRBV12-4 and J usage is TRBJ2-1; the match to TRBD2 covers 10 bases. TRBJ2-5 explains the end of the DNA better; the J call may be wrong. The length of the CDR3 is 16 residues. CDR3 sequence: CASSLGAGGPGETQYF. CDR3 nucleotide sequence: TGTGCCAGCAGTTTAGGAGCGGGAGGGCCGGGGGAGACCCAGTACTTC.

This clonotype was detected ten times or more. J is TRBJ2-1 and V is TRBV20-1; D remains ambiguous. The germline CDR1 and CDR2 sequences are DFQATT and SNEGSKA (reference sequence). This CDR3 spans 12 amino acids. The V gene lost 3 bases and the J gene lost 8 bases, with 11 bases spanning the gap. Here the CDR3 reads CSASPAGYEQFF. The DNA for the CDR3 is TGCAGTGCTAGTCCAGCTGGATATGAGCAGTTCTTC.

This clonotype occurred many times. V and J are TRBV28 and TRBJ2-7; a weak D match, TRBD1 (6 bases). V was cut by 7 bases and J by 3 bases, with 19 bases left in between. The germline CDR1 and CDR2 sequences are MDHEN and SYDVKM. CDR3 length: 15 amino acids. As DNA, the CDR3 is TGTGCCAGCACCACTCACGCAGGGGTGGGCTACGAGCAGTACTTC. Amino acids: CASTTHAGVGYEQYF.

This clonotype was observed at least ten times. The chain joins TRBV19 to TRBJ2-7; 8 positions agree with TRBD2. The CDR3 has 15 amino acids. Germline loops: CDR1 LNHDA, CDR2 SQIVND (reference sequence). Trimming at V came to 6 bases and at J to 0 bases, leaving 7 bases not matched to a gene. In nucleotides, the CDR3 is TGTGCCAGTAGCGCAGCGGGAGCGCACTCCTACGAGCAGTACTTC. Amino acid sequence: CASSAAGAHSYEQYF.

This clonotype has a count of ten or more. The chain employs TRBV29-1 and TRBJ1-2, with 9 bases lining up with TRBD1. CDR1 is SQVTM, CDR2 ANQGSEA, per germline. The CDR3 is made up of 15 amino acids. The J segment lost 2 bases and the V segment lost 5 bases, leaving 9 bases of the junction unmatched. The CDR3 here is CSVTDPGTGNYGYTF. CDR3 DNA sequence: TGCAGCGTTACAGACCCCGGGACAGGGAACTATGGCTACACCTTC. Supplemented by reference TRBV29-1 and TRBJ1-2, the full variable domain reads SAVISQKPSRDICQRGTSLTIQCQVDSQVTMMFWYRQQPGQSLTLIATANQGSEATYESGFVIDKFPISRPNLTFSTLTVSNMSPEDSSIYLCSVTDPGTGNYGYTFGSGTRLTVV.

This clonotype was found many times. CDR3 loop: CASSPHASGSTDTQYF. DNA of the CDR3: TGCGCCAGCAGCCCCCATGCGAGTGGAAGCACAGATACGCAGTATTTT. This chain uses TRBV5-1 with TRBJ2-3; D is unclear. The germline gives CDR1 SGHRS, CDR2 YFSETQ. Between the trimmed V and J ends, which lost 4 bases and 0 bases, there was a span of 15 bases. The length of the CDR3 is 16 residues.

This clonotype appeared many times. The chain links TRBV20-1 to TRBJ1-2, with TRBD1 as a possible D gene (6 bases). CDR1 and CDR2 (germline): DFQATT, SNEGSKA (reference sequence). The CDR3 has 16 residues. Trimming took off 3 bases at V and 0 bases at J, with 17 bases between the two ends. The CDR3 nucleotides read TGCAGTGCTAGGAGCTACCGACAGGACCCTAACTATGGCTACACCTTC. Protein product: CSARSYRQDPNYGYTF.

V and J are TRBV19 and TRBJ1-2; D uncertain. Germline V gene data show CDR1 as LNHDA and CDR2 as SQIVND (reference sequence). The CDR3 totals 16 residues. V lost 6 bases and J 3 bases, leaving 20 bases between the germline ends. CDR3 sequence (DNA): TGTGCCAGTAGACGGGCCGGCCTCCAAGGCGACTATGGCTACACCTTC. This gives the protein CASRRAGLQGDYGYTF.

Notes on this clonotype: The likely explanation is a read error, given a far larger clone one base away. V and J are TRBV7-3 and TRBJ2-7, with 9 bases lining up with TRBD2. In germline, CDR1 is SGHTA, CDR2 FQGTGA. This CDR3 contains 16 residues. Trimming cost V 1 base and J 7 bases; bases outside gene matches: 11. The CDR3 here is CASSLMAGGPGNEQYF. CDR3 DNA: TGTGCCAGCAGCTTAATGGCGGGGGGGCCAGGCAATGAGCAGTACTTC.

This clonotype appeared many times. V is TRBV5-4 and J is TRBJ1-1; D might be TRBD1 (6 bases). The CDR3 contains 14 residues. Trimming removed 6 bases at V and 3 bases at J, with 15 bases between. Germline V gene sequence: CDR1 SGHNT, CDR2 YYREEE (reference sequence). The CDR3, as DNA: TGTGCCAGCACCAGAGGGGGGATGTACACTGAAGCTTTCTTT. Translating it yields CASTRGGMYTEAFF.